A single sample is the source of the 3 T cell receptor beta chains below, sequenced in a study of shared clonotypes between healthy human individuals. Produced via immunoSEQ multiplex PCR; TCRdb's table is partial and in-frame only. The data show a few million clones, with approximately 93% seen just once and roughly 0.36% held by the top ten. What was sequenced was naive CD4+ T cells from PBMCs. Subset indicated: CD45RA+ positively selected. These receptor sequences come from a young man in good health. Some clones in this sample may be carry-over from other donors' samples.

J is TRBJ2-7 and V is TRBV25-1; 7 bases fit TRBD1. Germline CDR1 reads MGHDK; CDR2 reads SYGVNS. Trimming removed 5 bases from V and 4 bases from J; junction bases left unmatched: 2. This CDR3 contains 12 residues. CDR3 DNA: TGTGCCAGCAGTATGACAGGGTACGAGCAGTACTTC. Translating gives CASSMTGYEQYF.

The chain's CDR3 is CASTLTGVRGTDTQYF. The DNA of the CDR3 is TGTGCCAGTACCTTAACGGGGGTCAGGGGCACAGATACGCAGTATTTT. This sequence joins TRBV19 and TRBJ2-3; weak D call: TRBD2 (6 bases). This CDR3 comprises 16 residues. The V and J ends lost 7 bases and 1 base respectively, with 18 bases between them. Per the germline V gene, CDR1 is LNHDA and CDR2 is SQIVND (reference sequence).

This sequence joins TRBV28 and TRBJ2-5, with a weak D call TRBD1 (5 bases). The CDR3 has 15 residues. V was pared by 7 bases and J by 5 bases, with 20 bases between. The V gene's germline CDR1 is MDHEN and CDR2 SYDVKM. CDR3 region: CASNLGPSRWETQYF. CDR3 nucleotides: TGTGCCAGCAACTTGGGGCCCAGCCGATGGGAGACCCAGTACTTC.